This TCR beta chain was sequenced for a study of cytomegalovirus exposure and HLA in healthy donors (dated by TCRdb to about 2017). With regard to the full study: According to an earlier analysis of 450 to 650 of the donors, about 170 million T cells yielded over 100 million unique TCR beta sequences and 276 Gb of sequence data. In addition to the first cohort of about 650 subjects, a separate validation cohort of 120 different subjects was used. The study was designed to test whether signatures of past pathogen exposure could be identified by cataloging public T cell receptors. All discovery cohort repertoires had been generated using a single sequencing platform. A later analysis re-analyzed previously published TCR beta repertoires from 600 to 850 donors and added high-resolution HLA genotyping to study TCR occurrence patterns. Donor age, sex, ethnicity and CMV serostatus were compiled alongside the repertoire data. The study profiled the T cell repertoires of about 640 subjects by immunosequencing and related them to cytomegalovirus serostatus. The number of typed donors differed by locus: about 629-630 for A, B, C, DRB1 and DQB1; 522 for DQA1; about 600 for DPA1; and some 430 for DPB1. In a later genetic analysis, genome-wide SNP genotypes for about 65% of the roughly 700 donors were used, and that subset was treated as a discovery cohort. Among the roughly 430 genotyped donors, approximately 82% belonged to the genetic ancestry cluster associated with self-reported Caucasian donors. To decide whether each TCR beta V gene segment behaved as functional or pseudogenic, an earlier analysis of some 600 of the donors relied on high-throughput TCR beta sequencing. High-throughput TCR immunosequencing, statistical association of individual TCRs with disease status, and machine learning were combined to predict cytomegalovirus infection status. Roughly 310 gigabases of sequencing data and 70 million to 100 million unique TCR sequences were included in an early release covering 550 to 800 HLA-typed donors. About five DR-DQ haplotypes were treated as single units for association and clustering because of strong linkage in the cohort. HLA typing included class I and class II loci at four-digit resolution. In the later analysis, no new phenotypic data were used to find candidate immune exposures; instead, reliance was placed on TCR beta sequences and their occurrence across donors. Among around 400 genotyped donors of the cohort, an average of about 240,000 unique TCR beta nucleotide sequences were sequenced per donor, around 20% of them non-productive. On the study overall, not on this receptor specifically: In a later analysis, some 17,000 TCR beta sequences were associated with specific HLA alleles at a false discovery rate of 0.05. A few of the identified cytomegalovirus-associated TCR beta chains were confirmed in vitro to be specific for cytomegalovirus antigens. The authors suggested that the approach could potentially be extended to other disease states and immunological phenotypes. According to a later analysis, TCR association rates differed among HLA loci, with DRB1 alleles showing the most associated TCRs and HLA-C alleles showing the fewest. A later genetic analysis reported fewer N-insertions in productive TCRs among donors in an Asian-associated ancestry cluster than the roughly 640-donor mean. In a later genetic analysis, a missense DCLRE1C variant was associated with V-gene and J-gene trimming of TCR beta chains, and the association was replicated in an independent cohort. An earlier analysis of 587 of the donors showed that most TCR beta V segments appeared in productive rearrangements either about 90% or about 30% of the time, which broadly matched IMGT annotations. Because HLA typing was unavailable for some donors at each locus, only the typed subset was used in association tests. Immune exposure information for the cohort was limited to CMV serostatus. Presence/absence analyses assumed roughly uniform sequencing depth across donors, an assumption that may not hold. Compared with equally common non-associated chains, HLA-associated TCR beta chains in a later analysis were more clonally expanded and had lower generation probabilities. A cluster of highly shared sequence variants was judged likely to be a technical artifact of the sequencing pipeline. Linkage disequilibrium might explain the correlated functional status among segregating V segments, but an unknown experimental factor could not be excluded. In the study, around 150 TCR beta chains were listed as associated with cytomegalovirus. Roughly 17 rarely observed V segments, including chromosome 9 orphons, were excluded from the earlier analysis of about 500 of the donors because counts were too low. In this cohort, only TCR beta chains were sequenced, and detectable features were limited by the absence of alpha or paired-chain data. A further reported finding was that TCR beta sequences accurately predicted the HLA-A and HLA-B alleles for most subjects in the first cohort. Several of the top co-occurrence clusters appeared to be linked to parvovirus B19, influenza, CMV and Epstein-Barr virus, according to a later analysis. When HLA alleles, especially DR and DQ, strongly co-occurred, attributing TCR associations to individual alleles was difficult. Because the 87-base-pair reads could not distinguish some IMGT-functional V segments, including TRBV6-2 and TRBV6-3, those segments were excluded. In a later analysis, most CMV-associated TCR beta chains were found to appear HLA-restricted, with HLA associations seemingly driven largely by CMV exposure. Cytomegalovirus status was reported to be diagnosed by the classifier with high specificity and sensitivity in both the original and validation cohorts. Most TCR sequences were seen in very few donors, while some public TCRs were found in many individuals.

In the germline V gene (reference sequence), CDR1 corresponds to LNHNV and CDR2 to YYDKDF. Unmatched junction bases come to 7, with V trimmed by 4 bases and J by 6 bases. From the cysteine through the phenylalanine, the CDR3 covers 15 amino acids. CDR3 DNA is the only sequence kept; it has 45 bases, read in frame from the first base. Concerning this clone itself: Its antigen is not yet known. Per-base qualities were not stored, and no clone one base away is much larger.

The cohort comprised approximately 700 healthy bone marrow donors. Cohort members were all nominally healthy when sampled, although unrecorded immune exposures were likely present. The donor was CMV seropositive and belonged to the group of 270 or so seropositive cohort members. Each donor provided a peripheral blood sample, and peripheral blood mononuclear cells were used for TCR beta sequencing. The Qiagen DNeasy Blood Extraction Kit was used to extract genomic DNA from the blood cell samples. The library was produced with the immunoSEQ multiplex PCR assay. The multiplex PCR relied on a mix of 60 forward primers for TCR Vbeta segments and 13 reverse primers for TCR Jbeta segments. The CDR3 region of rearranged TCR beta genes was amplified from genomic DNA by a multiplex PCR assay. On the Illumina HiSeq System, the amplified TCR beta libraries were sequenced as 87-base-pair reads. In the authors' own workflow: A later analysis counted tens of millions of unique TCR beta chains across the 670 or so repertoires, and around 9.9 million of these chains were shared by at least two donors. Raw reads were error-corrected and collapsed into unique sequences by a nearest-neighbor algorithm in which closely related sequences were merged to remove PCR and sequencing errors. To assign V, D and J gene segments, CDR3 sequences were aligned to IMGT reference sequences. For a sequence to be retained, a match of at least six nucleotides was required to both a V gene segment and a J gene segment. Rearrangements were classified as productive when the CDR3 lacked stop codons and remained in frame with V and J, and all other rearrangements were classified as non-productive. Following IMGT convention, CDR3 was defined as the stretch from the second conserved V-encoded cysteine to the conserved J-encoded phenylalanine. The earlier analysis of a few hundred of the donors excluded sequences that lacked an unambiguous match to a single V gene segment. An earlier analysis of 500 to 600 of the donors classified V segments as functional when productive rearrangements were above 56.7% and as segregating when the standard deviation between donors was above 5%. A statistical classification framework was built for diagnosing cytomegalovirus status from the catalog of TCR beta chain sequences. In a later analysis, V and J genes were assigned by comparing TCR nucleotide sequences against IMGT/GENE-DB human TR gene sequences. In a later analysis, CDR3 sequences and most-parsimonious VDJ recombination scenarios were assigned using the TCRdist pipeline. In a later analysis, every TCR beta chain was defined by the combination of its CDR3 amino acid sequence and its V-gene family, and reads without a unique V-gene family were dropped. In a later analysis, nearly 600 highly shared, low-generation-probability nucleotide sequences were removed to address suspected cross-contamination and a sequencing artifact. In a later analysis, a clonal expansion index for each public chain was calculated from normalized within-repertoire ranks of inferred template counts. Generation probabilities in a later analysis came from a VDJ recombination model fitted to out-of-frame rearrangements, and those results were checked against IGoR. Hypergeometric tests were used in a later analysis to score TCR-TCR, TCR-HLA and TCR-CMV co-occurrence, with a repertoire-size bias correction applied to the TCR pairs. False discovery rates were estimated in a later analysis by permuting HLA or CMV assignments 20 times. In a later analysis, co-occurring TCRs were grouped with DBSCAN, and TCRdist sequence similarity was added when clustering was performed within HLA-allele-positive subsets. For co-occurrence clustering, repertoires with fewer than 30,000 or more than 120,000 public chains were excluded, along with 4 to 6 repertoires with anomalous nucleotide sharing. TCRdb carries this immuneACCESS record with in-frame sequences only. Its versions omit some clonotypes, under half of them owing to an unresolved V gene in the studies checked, with the rest unexplained. From that table come the V and J calls and clone size; the DNA was used to work out D and trimming. The sample has 70,000 to 95,000 clones on record, 62% of them singletons. Jointly, the top ten make up around 5.5% of the sample.

The sample was PBMCs. The clonotype comes from a woman aged 25 to 39 in good health and CMV-seropositive. The rearranged chain carries TRBV15 and TRBJ1-4; 8 bases in the junction line up with TRBD1. Here is the DNA: TGTGCCACCAGCACCTCTGGACAGGGTTATGAAAAACTGTTTTTT. This gives the protein CATSTSGQGYEKLFF.